These 3 T cell receptor beta chains came from one sample sequenced in a study of cytomegalovirus exposure and HLA in healthy donors. Vbeta (60) and Jbeta (13) primers were used in the PCR. The table came from immunoSEQ multiplex PCR; TCRdb's copy has only in-frame clones and leaves some out. The profile shows nearly 110,000 clones, about two thirds of them singletons. Source material: PBMCs. The receptors were sampled from a female donor in good health and CMV-seronegative.

The chain recombines TRBV2 with TRBJ2-1; D is possibly TRBD2 (5 bases). The CDR3 is 17 amino acids. CDR1 and CDR2 (germline): SNHLY, FYNNEI. V dropped 8 bases and J dropped 7 bases, with 27 bases sitting between them. The CDR3 DNA follows: TGTGCCAGCGGCCACCCAGTAAGGGAGTTAGTCGGAAATGAGCAGTTCTTC. Residues: CASGHPVRELVGNEQFF.

This clone was picked up a small number of times. This chain connects TRBV2 to TRBJ1-2; D gene ambiguous. Germline V gene sequence: CDR1 SNHLY, CDR2 FYNNEI. Trimming cost V 6 bases and J 6 bases, with 14 bases left between them. This CDR3 is built from 13 residues. CDR3 coding DNA: TGTGCCAGCAGCTCAGAGTGGAGGGATGGCTACACCTTC. Amino acid sequence: CASSSEWRDGYTF.

This chain links TRBV19 with TRBJ2-1, with 10 nucleotides matching TRBD2. V lost 1 base, J lost 8 bases, and 8 bases stayed unmatched. Germline CDR1 is LNHDA and CDR2 is SQIVND (reference sequence). CDR3 length: 16 amino acids. The CDR3 coding sequence is TGTGCCAGTAGTATAGTTCGGCTAGCGGGAGTGGATGAGCAGTTCTTC. Translated, it gives CASSIVRLAGVDEQFF.